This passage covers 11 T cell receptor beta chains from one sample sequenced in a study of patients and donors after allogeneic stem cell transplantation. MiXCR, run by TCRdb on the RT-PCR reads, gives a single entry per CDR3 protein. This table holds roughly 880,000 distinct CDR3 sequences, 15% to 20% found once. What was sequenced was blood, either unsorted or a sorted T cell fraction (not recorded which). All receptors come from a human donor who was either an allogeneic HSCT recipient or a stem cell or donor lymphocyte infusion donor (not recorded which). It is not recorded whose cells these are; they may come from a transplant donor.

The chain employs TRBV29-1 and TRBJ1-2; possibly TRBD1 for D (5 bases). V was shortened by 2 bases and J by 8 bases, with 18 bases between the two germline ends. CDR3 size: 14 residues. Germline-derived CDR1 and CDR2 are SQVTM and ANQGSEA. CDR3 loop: CSVEPFRQGDGYTF. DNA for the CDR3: TGCAGCGTTGAACCGTTTAGGCAGGGCGACGGCTACACCTTC.

CDR3 in DNA: TGTGCCAGCAGTTACTCGACTACGGGGGTGGCCTACAATGAGCAGTTCTTC. This codes for CASSYSTTGVAYNEQFF. The chain links TRBV6-5 to TRBJ2-1, with a weak D call TRBD2 (6 bases). The CDR3 totals 17 residues. Trimming took off 0 bases at V and 2 bases at J, with 14 bases between the two ends. The germline CDR1 and CDR2 sequences are MNHEY and SVGAGI.

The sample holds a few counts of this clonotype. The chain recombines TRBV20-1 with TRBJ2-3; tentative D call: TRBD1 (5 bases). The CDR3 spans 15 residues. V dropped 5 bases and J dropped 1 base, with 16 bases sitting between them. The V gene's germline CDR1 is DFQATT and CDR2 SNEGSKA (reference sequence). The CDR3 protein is CSAGYGASGTDTQYF. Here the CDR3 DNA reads TGCAGTGCTGGCTATGGGGCCTCCGGCACAGATACGCAGTATTTT.

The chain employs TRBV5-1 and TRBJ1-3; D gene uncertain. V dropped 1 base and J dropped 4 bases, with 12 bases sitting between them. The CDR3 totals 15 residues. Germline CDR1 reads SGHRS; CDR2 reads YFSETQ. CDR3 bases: TGCGCCAGCAGCTTGCCCTCAACAGAGGGAAACACCATATATTTT. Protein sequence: CASSLPSTEGNTIYF.

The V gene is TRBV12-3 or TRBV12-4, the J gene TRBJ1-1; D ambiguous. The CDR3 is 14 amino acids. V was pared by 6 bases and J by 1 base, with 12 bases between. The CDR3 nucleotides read TGTGCCAGCAGACAGAATTTAAAGAACACTGAAGCTTTCTTT. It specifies CASRQNLKNTEAFF.

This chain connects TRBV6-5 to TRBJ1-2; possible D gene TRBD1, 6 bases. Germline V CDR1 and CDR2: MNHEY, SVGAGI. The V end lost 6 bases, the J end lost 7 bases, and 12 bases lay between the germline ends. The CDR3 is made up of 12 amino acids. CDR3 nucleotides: TGTGCCAGCAGCCGAAAGGGGGTTGGCTACACCTTC. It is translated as CASSRKGVGYTF.

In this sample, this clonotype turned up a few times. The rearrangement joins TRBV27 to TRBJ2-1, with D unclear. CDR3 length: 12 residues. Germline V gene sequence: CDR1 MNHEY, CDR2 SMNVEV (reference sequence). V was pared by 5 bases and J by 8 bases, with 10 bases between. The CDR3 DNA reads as TGTGCCAGCAGTACCGACCCGGATGAGCAGTTCTTC. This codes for CASSTDPDEQFF.

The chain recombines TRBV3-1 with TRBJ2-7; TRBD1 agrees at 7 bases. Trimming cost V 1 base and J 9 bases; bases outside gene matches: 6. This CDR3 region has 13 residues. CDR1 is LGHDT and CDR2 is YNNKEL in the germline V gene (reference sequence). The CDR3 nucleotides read TGTGCCAGCAGCCAAGGGACAGGCTCGGGGCAGTACTTC. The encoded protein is CASSQGTGSGQYF.

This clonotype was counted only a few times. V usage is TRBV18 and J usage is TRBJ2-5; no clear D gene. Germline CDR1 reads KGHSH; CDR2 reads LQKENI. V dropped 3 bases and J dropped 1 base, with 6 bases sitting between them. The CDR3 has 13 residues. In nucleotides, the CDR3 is TGTGCCAGCTCACCTACCTTCCAAGAGACCCAGTACTTC. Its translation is CASSPTFQETQYF.

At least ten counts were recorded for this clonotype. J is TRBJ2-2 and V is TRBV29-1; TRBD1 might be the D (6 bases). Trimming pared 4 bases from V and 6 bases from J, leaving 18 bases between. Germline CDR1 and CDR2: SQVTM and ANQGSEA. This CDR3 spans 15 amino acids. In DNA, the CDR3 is TGCAGCGTTGTCATCAGGGGAAGAAAACCCGGGGAGCTGTTTTTT. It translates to CSVVIRGRKPGELFF.

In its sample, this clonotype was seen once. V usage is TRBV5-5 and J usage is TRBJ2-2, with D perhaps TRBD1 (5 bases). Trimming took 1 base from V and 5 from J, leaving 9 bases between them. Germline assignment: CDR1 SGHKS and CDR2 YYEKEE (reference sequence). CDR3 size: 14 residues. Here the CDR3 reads CASSLRQQTGELFF. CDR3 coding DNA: TGTGCCAGCAGCTTGCGACAGCAAACCGGGGAGCTGTTTTTT.